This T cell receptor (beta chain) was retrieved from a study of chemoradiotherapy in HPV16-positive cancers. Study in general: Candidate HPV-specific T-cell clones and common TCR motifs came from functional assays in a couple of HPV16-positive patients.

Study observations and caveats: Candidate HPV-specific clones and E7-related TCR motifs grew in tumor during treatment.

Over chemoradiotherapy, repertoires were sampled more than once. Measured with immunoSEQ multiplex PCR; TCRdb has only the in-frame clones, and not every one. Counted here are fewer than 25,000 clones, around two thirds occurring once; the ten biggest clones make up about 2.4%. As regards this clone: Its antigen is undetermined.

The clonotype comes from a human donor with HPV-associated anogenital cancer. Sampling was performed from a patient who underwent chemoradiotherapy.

CDR3 DNA: TGCGCCAGCAGCCAAGATTCGGACAGGGATAACTATGGCTACACCTTC. Translated: CASSQDSDRDNYGYTF. This chain joins TRBV4-3 and TRBJ1-2, with TRBD1 identical over 8 bases. This CDR3 has 16 residues. Germline V gene data show CDR1 as LGHNA and CDR2 as YSLEER. V shed 0 bases and J 1 base; nucleotides not matched to a gene: 4.